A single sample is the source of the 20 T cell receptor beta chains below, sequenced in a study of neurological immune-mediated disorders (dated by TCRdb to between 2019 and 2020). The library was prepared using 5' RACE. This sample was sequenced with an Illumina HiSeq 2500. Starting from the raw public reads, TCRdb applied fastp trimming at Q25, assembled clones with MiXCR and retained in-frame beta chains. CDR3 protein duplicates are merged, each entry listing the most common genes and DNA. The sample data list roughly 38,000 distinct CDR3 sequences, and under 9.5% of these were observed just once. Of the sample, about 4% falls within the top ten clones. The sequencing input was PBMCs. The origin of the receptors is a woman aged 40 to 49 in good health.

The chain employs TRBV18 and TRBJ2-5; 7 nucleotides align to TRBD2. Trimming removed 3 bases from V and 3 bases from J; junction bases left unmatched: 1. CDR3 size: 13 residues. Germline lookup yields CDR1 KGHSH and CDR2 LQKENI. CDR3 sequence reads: CASSPGLKETQYF. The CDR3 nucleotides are TGTGCCAGCTCACCGGGACTAAAAGAGACCCAGTACTTC.

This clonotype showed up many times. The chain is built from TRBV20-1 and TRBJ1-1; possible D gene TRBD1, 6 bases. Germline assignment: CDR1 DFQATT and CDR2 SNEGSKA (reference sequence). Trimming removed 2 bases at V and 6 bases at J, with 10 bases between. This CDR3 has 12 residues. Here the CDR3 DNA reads TGCAGTGCTAGAAGACAGGCGCCTGAAGCTTTCTTT. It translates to CSARRQAPEAFF.

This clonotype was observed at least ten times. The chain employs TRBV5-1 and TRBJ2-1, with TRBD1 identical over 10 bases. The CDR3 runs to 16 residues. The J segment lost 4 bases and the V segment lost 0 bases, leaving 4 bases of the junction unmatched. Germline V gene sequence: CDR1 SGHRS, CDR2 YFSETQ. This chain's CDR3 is CASSLEGTGVYNEQFF. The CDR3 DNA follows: TGCGCCAGCAGCTTGGAGGGGACAGGGGTTTACAATGAGCAGTTCTTC. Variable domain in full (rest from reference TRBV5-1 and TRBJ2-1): KAGVTQTPRYLIKTRGQQVTLSCSPISGHRSVSWYQQTPGQGLQFLFEYFSETQRNKGNFPGRFSGRQFSNSRSEMNVSTLELGDSALYLCASSLEGTGVYNEQFFGPGTRLTVL.

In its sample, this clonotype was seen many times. The CDR3 loop is CASSLGSGYEQYV. The CDR3 coding sequence is TGTGCCAGCAGCTTGGGATCAGGTTACGAGCAGTACGTC. The rearrangement joins TRBV5-6 to TRBJ2-7; no reliable D call. The CDR3 runs 13 residues. The germline gives CDR1 SGHDT, CDR2 YYEEEE. V was shortened by 0 bases and J by 4 bases, with 8 bases between the two germline ends.

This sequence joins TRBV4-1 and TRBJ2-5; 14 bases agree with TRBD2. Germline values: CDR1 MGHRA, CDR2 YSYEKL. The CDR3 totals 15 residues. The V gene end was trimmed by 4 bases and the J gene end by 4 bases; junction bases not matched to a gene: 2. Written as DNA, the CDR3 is TGCGCCAGCAGCCGAGGACTAGCGGGGGGAGAGACCCAGTACTTC. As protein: CASSRGLAGGETQYF.

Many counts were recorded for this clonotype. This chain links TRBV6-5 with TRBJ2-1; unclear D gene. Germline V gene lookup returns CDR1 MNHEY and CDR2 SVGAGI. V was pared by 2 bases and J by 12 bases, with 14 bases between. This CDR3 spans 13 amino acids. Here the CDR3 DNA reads TGTGCCAGCAGTTACACCCCGACTTCAGCGCAGTTCTTC. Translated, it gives CASSYTPTSAQFF.

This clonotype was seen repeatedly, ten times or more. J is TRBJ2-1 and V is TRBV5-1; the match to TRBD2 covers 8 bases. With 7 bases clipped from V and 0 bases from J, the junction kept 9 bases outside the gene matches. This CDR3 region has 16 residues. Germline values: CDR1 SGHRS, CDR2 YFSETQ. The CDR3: CASFPGGVASYNEQFF. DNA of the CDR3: TGCGCCAGCTTTCCGGGGGGGGTCGCCTCCTACAATGAGCAGTTCTTC. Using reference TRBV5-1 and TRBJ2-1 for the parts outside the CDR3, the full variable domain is KAGVTQTPRYLIKTRGQQVTLSCSPISGHRSVSWYQQTPGQGLQFLFEYFSETQRNKGNFPGRFSGRQFSNSRSEMNVSTLELGDSALYLCASFPGGVASYNEQFFGPGTRLTVL.

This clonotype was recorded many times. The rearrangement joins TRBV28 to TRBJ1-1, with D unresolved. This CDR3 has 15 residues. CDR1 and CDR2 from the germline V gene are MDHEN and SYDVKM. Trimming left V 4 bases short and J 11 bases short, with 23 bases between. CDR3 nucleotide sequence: TGTGCCAGCAGTTCCCCGGAGGCAGGCCTGGAGAGGGCTTTCTTT. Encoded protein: CASSSPEAGLERAFF.

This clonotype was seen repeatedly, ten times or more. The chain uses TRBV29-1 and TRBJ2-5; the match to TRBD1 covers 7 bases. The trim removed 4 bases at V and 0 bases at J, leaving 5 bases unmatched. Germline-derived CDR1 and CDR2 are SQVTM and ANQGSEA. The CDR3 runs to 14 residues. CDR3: CSVVRQGHQETQYF. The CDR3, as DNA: TGCAGCGTTGTTAGACAGGGTCACCAAGAGACCCAGTACTTC.

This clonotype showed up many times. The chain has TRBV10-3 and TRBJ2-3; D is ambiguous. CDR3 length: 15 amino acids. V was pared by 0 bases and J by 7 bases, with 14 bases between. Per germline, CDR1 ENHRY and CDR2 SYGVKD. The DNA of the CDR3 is TGTGCCATCAGTGAGTCGGGCTACTCCGGATATACGCAGTATTTT. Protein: CAISESGYSGYTQYF.

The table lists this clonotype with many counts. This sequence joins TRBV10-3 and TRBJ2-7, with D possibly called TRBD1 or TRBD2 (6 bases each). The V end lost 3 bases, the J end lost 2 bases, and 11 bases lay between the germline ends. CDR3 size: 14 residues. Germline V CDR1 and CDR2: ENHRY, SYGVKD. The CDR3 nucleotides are TGTGCCATCAGTGAAGGGGGGCGTACCTACGAGCAGTACTTC. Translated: CAISEGGRTYEQYF.

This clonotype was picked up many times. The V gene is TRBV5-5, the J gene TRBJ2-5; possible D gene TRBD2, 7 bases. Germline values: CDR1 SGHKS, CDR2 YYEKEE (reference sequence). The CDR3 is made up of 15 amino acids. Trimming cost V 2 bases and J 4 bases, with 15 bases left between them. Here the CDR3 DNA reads TGTGCCAGCAGCTTATACCCAGGGGAGGGAGAGACCCAGTACTTC. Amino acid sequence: CASSLYPGEGETQYF.

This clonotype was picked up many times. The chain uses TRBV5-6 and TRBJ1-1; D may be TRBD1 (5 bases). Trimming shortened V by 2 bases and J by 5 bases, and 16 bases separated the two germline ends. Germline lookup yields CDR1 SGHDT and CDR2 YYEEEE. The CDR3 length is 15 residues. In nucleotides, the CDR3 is TGTGCCAGCAGCTTCGGGCTGTCAGGGAGGACTGAAGCTTTCTTT. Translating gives CASSFGLSGRTEAFF.

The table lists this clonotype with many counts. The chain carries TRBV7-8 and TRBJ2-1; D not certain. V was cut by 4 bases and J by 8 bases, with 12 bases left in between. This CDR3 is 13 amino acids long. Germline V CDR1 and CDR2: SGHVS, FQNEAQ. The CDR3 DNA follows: TGTGCCAGCAGCTCCCCGGAGAACCATGAGCAGTTCTTC. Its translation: CASSSPENHEQFF.

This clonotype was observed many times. The DNA for the CDR3 is TGTGCCAGCACTACGGACTACGAGCAGTACTTC. Translated: CASTTDYEQYF. The chain couples TRBV6-1 to TRBJ2-7; D call uncertain. Germline lookup yields CDR1 MNHNS and CDR2 SASEGT. The CDR3 spans 11 residues. The ends were cut back, 7 bases at V and 3 bases at J, with 7 bases in the middle.

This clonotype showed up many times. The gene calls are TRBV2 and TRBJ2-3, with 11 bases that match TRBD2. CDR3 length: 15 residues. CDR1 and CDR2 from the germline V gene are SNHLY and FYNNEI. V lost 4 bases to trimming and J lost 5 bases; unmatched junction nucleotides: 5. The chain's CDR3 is CASSGLAGRKDTQYF. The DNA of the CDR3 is TGTGCCAGCAGTGGACTAGCGGGACGTAAAGATACGCAGTATTTT.

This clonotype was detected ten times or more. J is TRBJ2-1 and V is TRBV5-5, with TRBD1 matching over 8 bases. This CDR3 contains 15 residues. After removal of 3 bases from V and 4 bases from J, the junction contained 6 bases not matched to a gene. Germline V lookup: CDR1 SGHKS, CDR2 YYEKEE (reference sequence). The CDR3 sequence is CASSSRQGTYNEQFF. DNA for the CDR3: TGTGCCAGCAGCTCCCGACAGGGGACTTACAATGAGCAGTTCTTC.

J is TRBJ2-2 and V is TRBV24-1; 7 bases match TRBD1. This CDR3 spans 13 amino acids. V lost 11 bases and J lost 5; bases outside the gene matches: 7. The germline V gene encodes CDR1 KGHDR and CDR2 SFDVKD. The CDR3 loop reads CAIRDSTTGELFF. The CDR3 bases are TGTGCCATCCGGGACAGTACTACCGGGGAGCTGTTTTTT.

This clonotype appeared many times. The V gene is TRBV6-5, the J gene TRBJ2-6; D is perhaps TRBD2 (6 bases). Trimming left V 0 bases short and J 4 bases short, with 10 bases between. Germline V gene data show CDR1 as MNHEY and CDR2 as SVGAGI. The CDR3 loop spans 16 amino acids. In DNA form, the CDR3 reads TGTGCCAGCAGTTACTCGGCGGGGCAGGGGGCCAACGTCCTGACTTTC. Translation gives CASSYSAGQGANVLTF.

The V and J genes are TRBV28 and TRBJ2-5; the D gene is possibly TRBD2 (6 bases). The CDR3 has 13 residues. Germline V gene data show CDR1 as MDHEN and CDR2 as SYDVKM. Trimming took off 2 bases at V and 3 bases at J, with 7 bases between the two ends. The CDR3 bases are TGTGCCAGCAGTTTAGGCGGGAAAGAGACCCAGTACTTC. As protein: CASSLGGKETQYF.